The next 14 T cell receptor beta chains were all read from a single sample in a study of T cells in Graves' hyperthyroidism and ophthalmopathy. From RNA transcripts, TCR beta CDR3 regions were amplified. First-round RT-PCR with HTBI primers amplified the TCR CDR3 region. In TCRdb, the multiplex PCR reads were re-called with MiXCR into one record per CDR3 protein. The sample shows 300,000 or so distinct CDR3 sequences, 15% to 20% of them seen only once. Sequencing was done on a sample of blood. The receptors shown here come from a woman aged 45 to 65 with Graves' hyperthyroidism.

The chain is built from TRBV20-1 and TRBJ2-5; 9 bases fit TRBD2. This CDR3 is built from 19 residues. CDR1 is DFQATT and CDR2 is SNEGSKA in the germline V gene (reference sequence). The V segment lost 0 bases and the J segment 5 bases; nucleotides outside the gene matches: 19. The CDR3 DNA reads TGCAGTGCTAGAGATGGCCCGGGCCTGGATAGCGGGAGTTGGGAGACCCAGTACTTC. Amino acid sequence: CSARDGPGLDSGSWETQYF.

The CDR3 loop reads CAISDRASSHEQFF. The CDR3 DNA sequence: TGTGCCATCAGTGATAGGGCTAGTTCCCACGAGCAGTTCTTC. The chain couples TRBV10-3 to TRBJ2-7, with no clear D. The J call may not be correct, given that the DNA end is closer to TRBJ2-1. The CDR3 is made up of 14 amino acids. Germline values: CDR1 ENHRY, CDR2 SYGVKD.

This clonotype was recorded at least ten times. J is TRBJ2-1 and V is TRBV11-2; D possibly corresponds to TRBD1 (6 bases). CDR3 length equals 14 residues. Trimming stripped 4 bases from V and 8 bases from J, with 15 bases between. Germline CDR1 SGHAT, CDR2 FQNNGV. CDR3 in amino acids: CASSYSRGWDEQFF. Here the CDR3 DNA reads TGTGCCAGCAGCTACTCCAGGGGTTGGGATGAGCAGTTCTTC. Variable domain in full (rest from reference TRBV11-2 and TRBJ2-1): EAGVAQSPRYKIIEKRQSVAFWCNPISGHATLYWYQQILGQGPKLLIQFQNNGVVDDSQLPKDRFSAERLKGVDSTLKIQPAKLEDSAVYLCASSYSRGWDEQFFGPGTRLTVL.

Of note for this clonotype: A single base separates this from a much larger clone, so it may be a read error. This chain uses TRBV2 with TRBJ1-2; D unresolved. V lost 6 bases and J 9 bases, leaving 23 bases between the germline ends. The germline gives CDR1 SNHLY, CDR2 FYNNEI. The CDR3 consists of 15 residues. The CDR3 reads CASRGMRAGQNSYTF. In DNA form, the CDR3 reads TGTGCCAGCAGAGGGATGAGGGCGGGTCAGAACAGCTACACCTTC.

J is TRBJ1-2 and V is TRBV29-1, with no clear D. Germline-derived CDR1 and CDR2 are SQVTM and ANQGSEA. V was pared by 0 bases and J by 2 bases, with 10 bases between. This CDR3 region has 14 residues. The CDR3 DNA follows: TGCAGCGTTGAAGAGGAGGGAAACAACTATGGCTACACCTTC. This translates into CSVEEEGNNYGYTF.

This clonotype has a count of ten or more. The rearrangement links TRBV28 to TRBJ1-5; D gene unclear. Trimming removed 7 bases from V and 0 bases from J, with 16 bases in between. Looked up from germline, CDR1 is MDHEN and CDR2 is SYDVKM. CDR3 length: 16 amino acids. The CDR3 region is CASTPGWSYSNQPQHF. The CDR3 DNA reads TGTGCCAGCACCCCAGGATGGAGTTATAGCAATCAGCCCCAGCATTTT.

The genes are TRBV5-1 and TRBJ2-2; tentatively, D is TRBD1 (5 bases). Germline-derived CDR1 and CDR2 are SGHRS and YFSETQ. This CDR3 is 13 amino acids long. V dropped 3 bases and J dropped 6 bases, with 9 bases sitting between them. The DNA of the CDR3 is TGCGCCAGCAGCTCCCAGGGTTCCGGGGAGCTGTTTTTT. This gives the protein CASSSQGSGELFF.

In its sample, this clonotype was seen many times. The V and J genes are TRBV30 and TRBJ2-1; 7 positions agree with TRBD2. V lost 2 bases and J lost 4; bases outside the gene matches: 5. CDR1 is GTSNPN and CDR2 is SVGIG in the germline V gene (reference sequence). This CDR3 spans 14 amino acids. The CDR3 nucleotides are TGTGCCTGGAGTCTGGGACTACCGTACAATGAGCAGTTCTTC. It specifies CAWSLGLPYNEQFF. The whole variable domain, remainder taken from reference TRBV30 and TRBJ2-1, is SQTIHQWPATLVQPVGSPLSLECTVEGTSNPNLYWYRQAAGRGLQLLFYSVGIGQISSEVPQNLSASRPQDRQFILSSKKLLLSDSGFYLCAWSLGLPYNEQFFGPGTRLTVL.

J is TRBJ1-2 and V is TRBV3-1; D is possibly TRBD1 (5 bases). This CDR3 region has 12 residues. Germline V gene lookup returns CDR1 LGHDT and CDR2 YNNKEL (reference sequence). V lost 5 bases to trimming and J lost 7 bases, with 11 bases between them. CDR3 DNA: TGTGCCAGCAGCGAAGGGGTTTCTGGCTACACCTTC. It specifies CASSEGVSGYTF.

The chain has TRBV20-1 and TRBJ1-1; D perhaps matches TRBD1 (5 bases). This CDR3 comprises 12 residues. Germline V gene sequence: CDR1 DFQATT, CDR2 SNEGSKA (reference sequence). V lost 5 bases to trimming and J lost 7 bases, with 14 bases between them. In DNA, the CDR3 is TGCAGTGCTTGGGGAGGGGCAATTGAAGCTTTCTTT. It encodes CSAWGGAIEAFF.

This clonotype was counted ten times or more. The rearrangement links TRBV25-1 to TRBJ1-1, with 9 bases lining up with TRBD1. Per the germline V gene, CDR1 is MGHDK and CDR2 is SYGVNS. V lost 1 base to trimming and J lost 6 bases; unmatched junction nucleotides: 6. This CDR3 is 15 amino acids long. CDR3 in DNA: TGTGCCAGCAGTGAATCTTACAGGGGGCAATCTGAAGCTTTCTTT. It specifies CASSESYRGQSEAFF.

This chain joins TRBV28 and TRBJ1-4; D call uncertain. The CDR3 is 14 residues long. V was shortened by 6 bases and J by 0 bases, with 8 bases between the two germline ends. Germline lookup yields CDR1 MDHEN and CDR2 SYDVKM. This chain's CDR3 is CASRRAPTNEKLFF. The DNA for the CDR3 is TGTGCCAGCAGGCGCGCGCCAACTAATGAAAAACTGTTTTTT.

In its sample, this clonotype was seen a few times. J is TRBJ1-1 and V is TRBV6-6; a weak D match, TRBD1 (5 bases). Germline lookup yields CDR1 MNHNY and CDR2 SVGAGI (reference sequence). Trimming left V 2 bases short and J 7 bases short, with 14 bases between. The CDR3 spans 14 residues. As DNA, the CDR3 is TGTGCCAGCAGTTACGGGGGGTTGGCCCGTGAAGCTTTCTTT. As protein: CASSYGGLAREAFF.

This chain joins TRBV6-1 and TRBJ2-7, with D maybe TRBD2 (5 bases). Looked up from germline, CDR1 is MNHNS and CDR2 is SASEGT. Trimming shortened V by 6 bases and J by 2 bases, and 14 bases separated the two germline ends. CDR3 size: 14 residues. CDR3 protein: CASRQTGETYEQYV. The CDR3 DNA reads TGTGCCAGCAGACAGACCGGGGAGACCTACGAGCAGTACGTC.